What follows describes a single TCR beta chain. Its antigen is still unknown. The record originates from a study of immune evolution from preneoplasia to lung adenocarcinoma. Notes on the study in general: Top clone share appeared to fall from AAH through AIS, MIA, adenocarcinoma. Later-stage lesions seemingly showed higher T cell density and diversity than normal lung.

There are 17 residues in the CDR3. Germline loops: CDR1 GTSNPN, CDR2 SVGIG (reference sequence). Losses at the gene ends were 2 bases for V and 4 bases for J; bases not matched to a gene: 10. Sequencing used immunoSEQ multiplex PCR; TCRdb keeps in-frame clones, though not all of them. The data contain around 4,100 clones, around three quarters of them seen just once; the ten biggest clones take up about 8.4%. This chain connects TRBV30 to TRBJ1-5; 11 positions match TRBD1. Sequenced: FFPE adjacent normal lung tissue. This clonotype was obtained from a person aged 60 to 80 with lung adenocarcinoma. The CDR3 bases are TGTGCCTGGAGTCCATTCGTCGGGACAGGGGGAAATCAGCCCCAGCATTTT. Protein: CAWSPFVGTGGNQPQHF.